Listed below are T cell receptor beta chains from one sample, sequenced in a study of lymphopenia after photon versus proton radiotherapy. The protocol was immunoSEQ multiplex PCR, while the TCRdb copy is restricted to in-frame clones and leaves out a portion. The profile shows fewer than 35,000 clones, 90% of them singletons. The sequencing here drew on peripheral blood, taken from a patient treated with photon-based radiotherapy. The receptors stem from a woman in her forties or fifties with pancreatic cancer. Both conserved end residues are part of each CDR3. The order of the fields is CDR3 length, clone size, J gene, D gene, V gene, CDR3 DNA, CDR3 protein. The D gene is left open where the match is weak. The listing skips clone size in some rows; elsewhere it reads once, few, many or a size class.

>14|NA|TRBJ2-7|NA|TRBV5-1
TGCGCCAGCAGCTTCCAGGGAAGCTCCTACGAGCAGTACTTC
CASSFQGSSYEQYF
>13|NA|TRBJ1-2|NA|TRBV27
TGTGCCAGCAGTTTAGGACACTACTATGGCTACACCTTC
CASSLGHYYGYTF
>11|once|TRBJ2-1|NA|TRBV7-8
TGTGCCAGCAGCCAAAACAATGAGCAGTTCTTC
CASSQNNEQFF
>15|NA|TRBJ1-5|TRBD1|TRBV4-1
TGCGCCAGCAGCCAAGAGGGACAGGGAGTCCAGCCCCAGCATTTT
CASSQEGQGVQPQHF
>14|NA|TRBJ1-1|NA|TRBV5-1
TGCGCCAGCAGGGCAGGGCCTTCGAACACTGAAGCTTTCTTT
CASRAGPSNTEAFF
>18|NA|TRBJ2-1|TRBD2|TRBV18
TGTGCCAGCTCATCCCTGCCCCGACTAGCGGGCTCCTACAATGAGCAGTTCTTC
CASSSLPRLAGSYNEQFF
>16|few|TRBJ2-1|TRBD2|TRBV5-6
TGTGCCAGCAGCCTCGGGACTAGCGGGATACGAAATGAGCAGTTCTTC
CASSLGTSGIRNEQFF
>16|NA|TRBJ2-7|TRBD1|TRBV15
TGTGCCACCAGCAGAGATAGGGGACAGTCGATTTACGAGCAGTACTTC
CATSRDRGQSIYEQYF
>13|NA|TRBJ2-1|NA|TRBV7-9
TGTGCCAGCAGCCCAGCCCCAGGGGAGGACCAGTTCTTC
CASSPAPGEDQFF
>15|NA|TRBJ1-1|NA|TRBV27
TGTGCCAGCAGTCCCCCGGGACGGCTGAACACTGAAGCTTTCTTT
CASSPPGRLNTEAFF
>15|NA|TRBJ2-6|NA|TRBV9
TGTGCCAGCAGCGTAGGGTCCTCTGGGGCCAACGTCCTGACTTTC
CASSVGSSGANVLTF
>11|NA|TRBJ2-5|NA|TRBV25-1
TGTGCCAGCCGAGGAGGTTGGGCCCAGTACTTC
CASRGGWAQYF
>15|once|TRBJ1-4|TRBD1|TRBV7-2
TGTGCCAGCAGCTTAGACCCGACAGGGAATGAAAAACTGTTTTTT
CASSLDPTGNEKLFF
>16|few|TRBJ1-4|NA|TRBV14
TGTGCCAGCAGCCAAGAGTTCGGGACATTTGGTGAAAAACTGTTTTTT
CASSQEFGTFGEKLFF
>11|NA|TRBJ1-2|NA|TRBV28
TGTGCCAGCACCCAGGAATATGGCTACACCTTC
CASTQEYGYTF
>18|once|TRBJ2-7|TRBD2|TRBV9
TGTGCCAGCAGCGTAGCCCCTAAGATAGCGGGAGGTACCTACGAGCAGTACTTC
CASSVAPKIAGGTYEQYF
>16|once|TRBJ2-1|TRBD1|TRBV12-5
TGTGCTAGTGGTTTGCATTCGGGACAGGGGGTAAATGAGCAGTTCTTC
CASGLHSGQGVNEQFF
>11|NA|TRBJ1-2|NA|TRBV2
TGTGCCAGCACTGAGGACTATGGCTACACCTTC
CASTEDYGYTF
>14|NA|TRBJ2-5|TRBD1|TRBV5-5
TGTGCCAGCAGCTACCCGGGACAGGTAGAGACCCAGTACTTC
CASSYPGQVETQYF
>15|few|TRBJ2-5|NA|TRBV7-9
TGTGCCAGCAGCTCCTCCCAGGGCTACGCGGAGACCCAGTACTTC
CASSSSQGYAETQYF
>14|NA|TRBJ1-3|TRBD1|TRBV28
TGTGCCAGCAGACCCTGGGACAGCGGAAACACCATATATTTT
CASRPWDSGNTIYF
>17|NA|TRBJ2-1|TRBD2|TRBV7-2
TGTGCCAGCAGCCCGAGGGCGGGGGGGGAGCTCTACAATGAGCAGTTCTTC
CASSPRAGGELYNEQFF